The 5 T cell receptor beta chains given below trace back to one sample, sequenced in a study of T-cell memory formation after mild COVID-19. TCRdb reprocessed the 5' RACE reads with MiXCR, giving one entry per CDR3 protein. The data show 300,000 to 400,000 distinct CDR3 sequences, 25% to 30% seen once. Specimen: PBMCs or a T cell subset sorted from them (not recorded which). The receptors come from an adult woman who had mild COVID-19 (a few samples of this study predate the infection). Cell type and time point are not known.

Only a few counts were recorded for this clonotype. This rearrangement joins TRBV29-1 to TRBJ1-1; no definite D call. CDR1 and CDR2 from the germline V gene are SQVTM and ANQGSEA. Trimming removed 5 bases from V and 0 bases from J, with 13 bases in between. CDR3 length: 14 residues. Written as DNA, the CDR3 is TGCAGCGTTCTAGGCGGGAGGATGAACACTGAAGCTTTCTTT. Translated: CSVLGGRMNTEAFF. Together with reference TRBV29-1 and TRBJ1-1, the CDR3 gives the full variable domain: SAVISQKPSRDICQRGTSLTIQCQVDSQVTMMFWYRQQPGQSLTLIATANQGSEATYESGFVIDKFPISRPNLTFSTLTVSNMSPEDSSIYLCSVLGGRMNTEAFFGQGTRLTVV.

This clonotype was seen only a few times. The chain has TRBV7-9 and TRBJ2-1; TRBD1 might be the D (6 bases). CDR1 is SEHNR, CDR2 FQNEAQ, per germline (reference sequence). This CDR3 spans 14 amino acids. V gave up 6 bases and J gave up 8 bases, with 17 bases separating them. This CDR3 reads CASSYRASRYEQFF. As DNA, the CDR3 is TGTGCCAGCAGTTACAGGGCGAGTAGGTATGAGCAGTTCTTC.

This clonotype came up many times. The chain is built from TRBV4-1 and TRBJ2-1; TRBD2 matches at 12 bases. After removal of 0 bases from V and 3 bases from J, the junction contained 0 bases not matched to a gene. The CDR3 has 16 amino acids. In germline, CDR1 is MGHRA, CDR2 YSYEKL. The CDR3 DNA is TGCGCCAGCAGCCAAGAACTAGCGGGGGGCTACAATGAGCAGTTCTTC. This gives the protein CASSQELAGGYNEQFF.

The CDR3 spells CSARGYTRVSSYEQYF. The CDR3 region has the DNA TGCAGTGCTAGAGGATATACTCGAGTAAGCTCCTACGAGCAGTACTTC. The chain carries TRBV20-1 and TRBJ2-7, with D unresolved. CDR1 is DFQATT and CDR2 is SNEGSKA in the germline V gene (reference sequence). The CDR3 length is 16 residues. The ends were cut back, 1 base at V and 0 bases at J, with 16 bases in the middle.

This clonotype has just a few counts. The chain carries TRBV20-1 and TRBJ2-1, with 11 positions matching TRBD2. J was trimmed by 4 bases and V by 3 bases; bases with no gene match: 8. Germline CDR1 reads DFQATT; CDR2 reads SNEGSKA (reference sequence). CDR3 length: 16 residues. CDR3 residues: CSASLASGRRYNEQFF. In DNA form, the CDR3 reads TGCAGTGCTAGCCTCGCTAGCGGGAGGAGGTACAATGAGCAGTTCTTC.